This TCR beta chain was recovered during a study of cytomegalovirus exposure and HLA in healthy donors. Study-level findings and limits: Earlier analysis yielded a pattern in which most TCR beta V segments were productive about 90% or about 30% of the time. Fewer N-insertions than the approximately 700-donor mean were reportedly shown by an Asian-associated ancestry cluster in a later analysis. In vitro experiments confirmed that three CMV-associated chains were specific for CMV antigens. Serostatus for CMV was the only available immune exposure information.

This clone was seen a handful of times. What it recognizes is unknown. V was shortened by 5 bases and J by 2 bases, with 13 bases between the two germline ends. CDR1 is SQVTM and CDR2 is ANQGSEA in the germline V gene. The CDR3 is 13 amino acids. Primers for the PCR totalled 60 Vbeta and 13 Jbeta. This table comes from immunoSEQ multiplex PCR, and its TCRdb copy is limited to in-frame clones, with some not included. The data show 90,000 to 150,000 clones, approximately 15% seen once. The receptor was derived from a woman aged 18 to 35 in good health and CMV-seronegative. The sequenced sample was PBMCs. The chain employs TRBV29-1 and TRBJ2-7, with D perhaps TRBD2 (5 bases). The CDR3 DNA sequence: TGCAGCGTTTCGGTCCGGGATCCCTACGAGCAGTACTTC. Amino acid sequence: CSVSVRDPYEQYF.